This T cell receptor beta chain came from a study of metastatic and nonmetastatic thyroid tumors. Overall study context: Repertoire comparison spanned blood and tumor or nodule tissue of malignant and benign thyroid patients.

No treatment of any kind had been given to any patient before thyroid surgery. General study results and limits: Across blood and tumor, TCR beta diversity in malignant thyroid tumors was reportedly significantly higher than in benign nodules.

This CDR3 is built from 17 residues. Trimming removed 3 bases from V and 0 bases from J; junction bases left unmatched: 8. Germline CDR1 SGHTA, CDR2 FQGNSA. TCRdb reassembled clones from the PCR reads with MiXCR. Altogether around 37,000 clones are present, less than 25% being singletons, with the ten largest covering roughly 15%. To note about this clone: Its antigen is currently unknown.

The sequencing sample was made of blood. This rearrangement joins TRBV7-2 to TRBJ2-1; 7 bases match TRBD2. This TCR was sampled from a female donor with papillary thyroid cancer or a benign thyroid nodule (not recorded which). Some clones in this sample may be carry-over from other donors' samples. As DNA, the CDR3 is TGTGCCAGCAGCTTGGCTCATGGGGGGGGCTCCTACAATGAGCAGTTCTTC. This sequence encodes CASSLAHGGGSYNEQFF.